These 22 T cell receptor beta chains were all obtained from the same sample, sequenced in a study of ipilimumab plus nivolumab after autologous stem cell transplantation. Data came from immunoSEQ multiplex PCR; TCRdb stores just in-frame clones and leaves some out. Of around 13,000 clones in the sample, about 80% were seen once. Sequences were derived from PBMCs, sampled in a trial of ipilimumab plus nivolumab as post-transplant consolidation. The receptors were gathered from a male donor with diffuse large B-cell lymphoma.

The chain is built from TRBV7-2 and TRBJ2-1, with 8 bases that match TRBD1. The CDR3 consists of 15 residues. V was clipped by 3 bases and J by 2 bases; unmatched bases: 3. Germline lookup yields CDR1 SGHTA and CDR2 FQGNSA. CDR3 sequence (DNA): TGTGCCAGCAGCTTGGGGACAGGCCCCTACAATGAGCAGTTCTTC. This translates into CASSLGTGPYNEQFF.

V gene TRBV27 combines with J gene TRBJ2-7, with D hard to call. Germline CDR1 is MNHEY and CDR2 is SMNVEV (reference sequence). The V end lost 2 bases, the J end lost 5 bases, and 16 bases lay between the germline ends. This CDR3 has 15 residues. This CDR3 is CASSLMALLSDEQYF. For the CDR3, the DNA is TGTGCCAGCAGTTTAATGGCGCTTCTATCCGACGAGCAGTACTTC.

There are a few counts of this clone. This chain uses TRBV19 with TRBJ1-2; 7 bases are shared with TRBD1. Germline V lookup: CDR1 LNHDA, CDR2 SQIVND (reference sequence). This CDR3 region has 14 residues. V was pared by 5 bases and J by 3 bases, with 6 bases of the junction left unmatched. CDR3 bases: TGTGCCAGTAGTCCCCGACAGGGAGACTATGGCTACACCTTC. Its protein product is CASSPRQGDYGYTF.

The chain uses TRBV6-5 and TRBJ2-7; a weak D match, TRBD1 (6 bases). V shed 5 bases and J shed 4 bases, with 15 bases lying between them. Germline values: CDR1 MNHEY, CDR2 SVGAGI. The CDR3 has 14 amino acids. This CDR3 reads CASSRQTGRYEQYF. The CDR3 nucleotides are TGTGCCAGCAGTCGACAAACAGGGAGATACGAGCAGTACTTC.

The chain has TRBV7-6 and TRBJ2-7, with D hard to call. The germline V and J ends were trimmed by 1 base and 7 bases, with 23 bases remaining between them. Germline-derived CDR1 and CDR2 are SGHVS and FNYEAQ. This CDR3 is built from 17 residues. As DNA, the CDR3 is TGTGCCAGCAGCTTAGGCATGGAAACAGAACTTATACGGGAGCAGTACTTC. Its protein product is CASSLGMETELIREQYF.

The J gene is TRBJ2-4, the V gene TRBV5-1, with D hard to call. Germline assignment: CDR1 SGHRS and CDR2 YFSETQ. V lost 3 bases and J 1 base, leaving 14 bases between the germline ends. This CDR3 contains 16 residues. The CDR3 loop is CASSSSGLGAKNIQYF. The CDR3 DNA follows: TGCGCCAGCAGCTCCTCCGGCCTGGGGGCCAAAAACATTCAGTACTTC.

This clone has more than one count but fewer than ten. The CDR3 spells CASSPMAAGRKDYGYTF. The DNA for the CDR3 is TGTGCCAGTAGTCCTATGGCAGCAGGGAGGAAGGACTATGGCTACACCTTC. The J gene is TRBJ1-2, the V gene TRBV19, with D perhaps TRBD1 (5 bases). V was pared by 5 bases and J by 3 bases, with 22 bases between. This CDR3 comprises 17 residues. Germline CDR1 reads LNHDA; CDR2 reads SQIVND (reference sequence).

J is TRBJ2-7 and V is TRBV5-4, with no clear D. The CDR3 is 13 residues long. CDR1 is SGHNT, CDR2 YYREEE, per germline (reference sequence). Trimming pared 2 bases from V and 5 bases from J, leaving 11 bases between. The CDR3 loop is CASSLASNHEQYF. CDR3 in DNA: TGTGCCAGCAGCTTAGCCAGCAACCACGAGCAGTACTTC.

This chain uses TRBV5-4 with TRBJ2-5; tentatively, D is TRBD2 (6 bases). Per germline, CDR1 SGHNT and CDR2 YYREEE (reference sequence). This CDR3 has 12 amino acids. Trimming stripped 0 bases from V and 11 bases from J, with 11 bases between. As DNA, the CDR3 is TGTGCCAGCAGCTTGGAGGGCGGGGAGCAGTACTTC. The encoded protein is CASSLEGGEQYF.

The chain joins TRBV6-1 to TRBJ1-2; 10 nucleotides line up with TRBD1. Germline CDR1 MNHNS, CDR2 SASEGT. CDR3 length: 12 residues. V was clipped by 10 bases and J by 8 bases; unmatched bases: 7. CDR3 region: CATDRDRGGYTF. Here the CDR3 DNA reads TGTGCCACAGACCGGGACAGGGGAGGCTACACCTTC.

This CDR3 is CATNPGGLYEQYF. The DNA of the CDR3 is TGTGCCACTAATCCGGGAGGTCTCTACGAGCAGTACTTC. The rearrangement uses TRBV5-5 and TRBJ2-7; the match to TRBD2 covers 7 bases. The CDR3 contains 13 residues. Germline V gene data show CDR1 as SGHKS and CDR2 as YYEKEE (reference sequence). V lost 9 bases to trimming and J lost 3 bases; unmatched junction nucleotides: 9.

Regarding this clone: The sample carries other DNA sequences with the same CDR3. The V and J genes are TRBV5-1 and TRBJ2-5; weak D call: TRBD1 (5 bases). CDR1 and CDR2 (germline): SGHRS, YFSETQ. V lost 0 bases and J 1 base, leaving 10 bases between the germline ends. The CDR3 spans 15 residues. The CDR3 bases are TGCGCCAGCAGCTTGGAGGGGCAGGGCCAAGAGACCCAGTACTTC. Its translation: CASSLEGQGQETQYF.

Written as DNA, the CDR3 is TGTGCCAGCAGGCCCGCTCATGACTCCTACGAGCAGTACTTC. This translates into CASRPAHDSYEQYF. V and J are TRBV6-1 and TRBJ2-7; no clear D gene. The V gene's germline CDR1 is MNHNS and CDR2 SASEGT. The V and J ends lost 6 bases and 0 bases respectively, with 12 bases between them. The CDR3 totals 14 residues.

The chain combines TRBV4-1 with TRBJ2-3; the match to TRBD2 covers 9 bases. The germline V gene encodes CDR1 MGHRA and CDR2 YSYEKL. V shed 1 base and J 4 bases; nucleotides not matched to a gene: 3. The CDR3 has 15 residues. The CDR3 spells CASSQGSGSSDTQYF. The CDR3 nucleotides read TGCGCCAGCAGCCAAGGTAGCGGGAGTTCAGATACGCAGTATTTT.

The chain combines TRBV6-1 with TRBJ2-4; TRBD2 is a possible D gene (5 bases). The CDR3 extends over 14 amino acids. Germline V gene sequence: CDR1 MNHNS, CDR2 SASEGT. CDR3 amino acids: CAQPEEVAKNIQYF. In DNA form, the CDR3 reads TGTGCTCAACCTGAGGAGGTAGCCAAAAACATTCAGTACTTC.

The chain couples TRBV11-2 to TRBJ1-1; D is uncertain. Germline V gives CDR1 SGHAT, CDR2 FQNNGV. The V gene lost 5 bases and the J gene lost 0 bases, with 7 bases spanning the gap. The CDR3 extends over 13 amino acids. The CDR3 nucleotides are TGTGCCAGCAGCCAACTATTGAACACTGAAGCTTTCTTT. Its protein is CASSQLLNTEAFF.

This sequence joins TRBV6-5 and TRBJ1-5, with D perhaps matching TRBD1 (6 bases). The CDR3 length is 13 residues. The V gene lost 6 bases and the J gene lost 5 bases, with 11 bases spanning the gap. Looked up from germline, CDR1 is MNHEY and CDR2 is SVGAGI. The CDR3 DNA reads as TGTGCCAGCAGCCACAGGGCTGATCAGCCCCAGCATTTT. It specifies CASSHRADQPQHF.

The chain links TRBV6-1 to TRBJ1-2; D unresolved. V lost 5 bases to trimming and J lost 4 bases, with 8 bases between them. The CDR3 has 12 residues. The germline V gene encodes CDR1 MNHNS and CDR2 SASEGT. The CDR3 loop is CASSSRSYGYTF. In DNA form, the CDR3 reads TGTGCCAGCAGTTCCAGGAGCTATGGCTACACCTTC.

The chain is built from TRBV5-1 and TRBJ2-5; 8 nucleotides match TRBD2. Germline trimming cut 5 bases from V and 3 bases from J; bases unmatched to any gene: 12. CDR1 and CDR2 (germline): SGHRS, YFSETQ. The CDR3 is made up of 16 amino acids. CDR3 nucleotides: TGCGCCAGCAGTTGGCCCGGGACTAGGTCTGAAGAGACCCAGTACTTC. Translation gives CASSWPGTRSEETQYF.

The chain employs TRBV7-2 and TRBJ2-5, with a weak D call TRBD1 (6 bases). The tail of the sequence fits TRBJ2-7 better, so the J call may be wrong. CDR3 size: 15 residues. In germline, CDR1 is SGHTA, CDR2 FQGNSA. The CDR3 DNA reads TGTGCCAGCAGCTTAGAGGGGACACCCACCTACGAGCAGTACTTC. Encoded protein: CASSLEGTPTYEQYF.

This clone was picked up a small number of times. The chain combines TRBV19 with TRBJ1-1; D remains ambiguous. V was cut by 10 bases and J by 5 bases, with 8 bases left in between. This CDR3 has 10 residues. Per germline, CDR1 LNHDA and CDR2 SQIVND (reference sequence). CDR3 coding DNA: TGTGCCACCACCCATACTGAAGCTTTCTTT. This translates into CATTHTEAFF.

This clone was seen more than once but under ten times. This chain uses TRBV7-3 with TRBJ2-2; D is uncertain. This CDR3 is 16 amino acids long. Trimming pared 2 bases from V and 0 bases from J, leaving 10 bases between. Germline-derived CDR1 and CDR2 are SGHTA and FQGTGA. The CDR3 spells CASSLRSQPNTGELFF. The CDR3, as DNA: TGTGCCAGCAGCTTACGTTCACAGCCGAACACCGGGGAGCTGTTTTTT. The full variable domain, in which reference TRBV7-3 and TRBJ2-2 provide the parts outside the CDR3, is GAGVSQTPSNKVTEKGKYVELRCDPISGHTALYWYRQSLGQGPEFLIYFQGTGAADDSGLPNDRFFAVRPEGSVSTLKIQRTERGDSAVYLCASSLRSQPNTGELFFGEGSRLTVL.